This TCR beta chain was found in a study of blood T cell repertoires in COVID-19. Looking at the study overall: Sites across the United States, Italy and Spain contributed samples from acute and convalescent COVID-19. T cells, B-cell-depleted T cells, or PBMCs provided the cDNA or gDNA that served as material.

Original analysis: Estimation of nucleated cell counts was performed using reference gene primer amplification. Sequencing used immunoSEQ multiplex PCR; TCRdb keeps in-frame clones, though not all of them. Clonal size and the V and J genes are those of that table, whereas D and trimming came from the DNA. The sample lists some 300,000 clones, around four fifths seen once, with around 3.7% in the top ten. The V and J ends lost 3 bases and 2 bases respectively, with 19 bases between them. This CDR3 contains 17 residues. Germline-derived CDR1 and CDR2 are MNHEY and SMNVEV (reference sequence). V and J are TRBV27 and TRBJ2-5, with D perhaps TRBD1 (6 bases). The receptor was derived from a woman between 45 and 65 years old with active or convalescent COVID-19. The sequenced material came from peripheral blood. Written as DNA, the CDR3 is TGTGCCAGCAGTTTGTTAGGGACACCTAGGAATCAAGAGACCCAGTACTTC. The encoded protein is CASSLLGTPRNQETQYF.